The 32 T cell receptor beta chains presented below share a single source sample, sequenced in a study of T cell responses to AZD1222 COVID-19 vaccine. Clones were read by immunoSEQ multiplex PCR, and TCRdb kept only the in-frame ones, dropping some. The sample holds 95,000 to 130,000 clones, over 75% seen once. Source: peripheral blood, taken on day 0 of MenACWY control vaccination. Every receptor here comes from an adult in good health.

This clone was seen more than once but under ten times. The chain uses TRBV2 and TRBJ1-2, with a possible D match to TRBD1 (6 bases). Trimming cost V 7 bases and J 3 bases, with 12 bases left between them. This CDR3 comprises 13 residues. CDR1 and CDR2 (germline): SNHLY, FYNNEI. The CDR3 DNA sequence: TGTGCCAGCAAAAACACAGGGTACTATGGCTACACCTTC. This gives the protein CASKNTGYYGYTF.

The rearrangement uses TRBV19 and TRBJ1-4; 7 positions agree with TRBD1. Germline V gene lookup returns CDR1 LNHDA and CDR2 SQIVND (reference sequence). The CDR3 is made up of 17 amino acids. J gave up 2 bases and V 5 bases, and 11 bases lay outside the gene matches. CDR3 protein: CASSVRTGSTTNEKLFF. The CDR3 DNA is TGTGCCAGTAGTGTCCGGACAGGATCAACGACTAATGAAAAACTGTTTTTT.

The chain has TRBV12-5 and TRBJ1-1; unclear D gene. V was trimmed by 1 base and J by 2 bases, leaving 5 bases between them. Per germline, CDR1 LGHNT and CDR2 FRNRAP. The CDR3 is made up of 13 amino acids. DNA of the CDR3: TGTGCTAGTGGTTTGGAGCCAAACACTGAAGCTTTCTTT. Its protein product is CASGLEPNTEAFF.

Only one count was recorded for this clone. V usage is TRBV5-4 and J usage is TRBJ1-3; D perhaps matches TRBD1 (5 bases). Trimming shortened V by 0 bases and J by 4 bases, and 14 bases separated the two germline ends. The length of the CDR3 is 16 residues. From germline, CDR1 is SGHNT and CDR2 YYREEE (reference sequence). The CDR3 sequence is CASSLDGGFSGNTIYF. Written as DNA, the CDR3 is TGTGCCAGCAGCTTGGATGGGGGTTTCTCAGGAAACACCATATATTTT.

The rearrangement uses TRBV6-5 and TRBJ1-3; maybe TRBD1 (5 bases). Trimming left V 6 bases short and J 5 bases short, with 14 bases between. The CDR3 contains 14 residues. The germline CDR1 and CDR2 sequences are MNHEY and SVGAGI. CDR3 region: CASSDGTQRNTIYF. The CDR3, as DNA: TGTGCCAGCAGCGATGGGACGCAACGAAACACCATATATTTT.

The chain carries TRBV11-3 and TRBJ2-2; 7 positions agree with TRBD1. Germline CDR1 and CDR2: SGHNT and YENEEA. There are 16 residues in the CDR3. Unmatched junction bases numbered 10, after V lost 8 bases and J lost 1 base. Written as DNA, the CDR3 is TGTGCCAGCGCTCCTAGGGGGCAGGAGAACACCGGGGAGCTGTTTTTT. This sequence encodes CASAPRGQENTGELFF.

This clone came up a few times. The V call is TRBV2, the J call TRBJ1-4; no clear D gene. The germline V gene encodes CDR1 SNHLY and CDR2 FYNNEI. The CDR3 has 14 amino acids. V lost 4 bases and J lost 0, with 6 bases in between. The CDR3 sequence: CASSGGATNEKLFF. CDR3 DNA sequence: TGTGCCAGCAGTGGGGGTGCAACTAATGAAAAACTGTTTTTT. The entire variable domain, with the rest obtained from reference TRBV2 and TRBJ1-4, is as follows: EPEVTQTPSHQVTQMGQEVILRCVPISNHLYFYWYRQILGQKVEFLVSFYNNEISEKSEIFDDQFSVERPDGSNFTLKIRSTKLEDSAMYFCASSGGATNEKLFFGSGTQLSVL.

This clone was detected once. The chain has TRBV5-4 and TRBJ2-2; D is possibly TRBD1 or TRBD2 (5 bases each). The length of the CDR3 is 13 residues. Deletions cut 10 bases from V and 2 bases from J, with 12 bases between. CDR1 and CDR2 (germline): SGHNT, YYREEE (reference sequence). The CDR3 coding sequence is TGTGCCTGCCGCAGGGACAACACCGGGGAGCTGTTTTTT. This codes for CACRRDNTGELFF.

J is TRBJ1-4 and V is TRBV18, with TRBD1 identical over 7 bases. The CDR3 extends over 17 amino acids. From germline, CDR1 is KGHSH and CDR2 LQKENI. V shed 5 bases and J 8 bases; nucleotides not matched to a gene: 17. This CDR3 is CASSFRAREGAAEKLFF. The CDR3 DNA sequence: TGTGCCAGCTCATTCAGGGCCCGGGAGGGGGCGGCGGAAAAACTGTTTTTT.

This rearrangement joins TRBV7-2 to TRBJ2-2; possibly TRBD1 for D (5 bases). V was cut by 7 bases and J by 5 bases, with 14 bases left in between. CDR3 size: 14 residues. CDR1 SGHTA and CDR2 FQGNSA come from the germline V gene. The CDR3 spells CASTLTGSTGELFF. In DNA, the CDR3 is TGTGCCAGCACCCTAACAGGTTCTACCGGGGAGCTGTTTTTT.

The chain combines TRBV19 with TRBJ1-1; tentative D call: TRBD1 (5 bases). The germline CDR1 and CDR2 sequences are LNHDA and SQIVND (reference sequence). The CDR3 is 13 residues long. V was shortened by 7 bases and J by 7 bases, with 16 bases between the two germline ends. This chain's CDR3 is CASTLGRLSEAFF. CDR3 sequence (DNA): TGTGCCAGTACGTTGGGGCGCTTAAGTGAAGCTTTCTTT.

The chain links TRBV6-1 to TRBJ2-3, with 9 bases fitting TRBD2. The trim removed 3 bases at V and 2 bases at J, leaving 6 bases unmatched. The CDR3 totals 16 residues. The germline CDR1 and CDR2 sequences are MNHNS and SASEGT. The CDR3 nucleotides are TGTGCCAGCAGTGAGCGTGGCGGGGGGGACACAGATACGCAGTATTTT. Encoded protein: CASSERGGGDTDTQYF.

The CDR3 DNA reads as TGTGCCATCAGTGACCGGGACAACTCCTACGAGCAGTACTTC. Protein product: CAISDRDNSYEQYF. V and J are TRBV10-3 and TRBJ2-7; tentative D call: TRBD1 (6 bases). This CDR3 is 14 amino acids long. Germline loops: CDR1 ENHRY, CDR2 SYGVKD. The V end was cut by 3 bases, the J end by 0 bases, with 9 bases between.

V usage is TRBV28 and J usage is TRBJ2-7, with TRBD2 identical over 12 bases. The J segment lost 1 base and the V segment lost 2 bases, leaving 6 bases of the junction unmatched. This CDR3 has 17 residues. Per the germline V gene, CDR1 is MDHEN and CDR2 is SYDVKM. The CDR3, as DNA: TGTGCCAGCAGTTTAACCCTACTAGCGGGGGGTTCCTACGAGCAGTACTTC. Its protein product is CASSLTLLAGGSYEQYF.

The rearrangement links TRBV6-1 to TRBJ1-1; no definite D call. CDR3 length: 14 residues. The germline V and J ends were trimmed by 0 bases and 6 bases, with 11 bases remaining between them. Germline assignment: CDR1 MNHNS and CDR2 SASEGT. The CDR3 loop reads CASSEASGVPEAFF. DNA for the CDR3: TGTGCCAGCAGTGAAGCGTCTGGGGTTCCTGAAGCTTTCTTT.

This chain links TRBV7-2 with TRBJ1-1; TRBD1 is a possible D gene (6 bases). Germline values: CDR1 SGHTA, CDR2 FQGNSA. The CDR3 length is 13 residues. With 2 bases removed from V and 11 bases from J, the gap between germline ends came to 15 bases. The CDR3 coding sequence is TGTGCCAGCAGCTTAAACAGAGGGGGAAGGGCTTTCTTT. Translating it yields CASSLNRGGRAFF.

V gene TRBV7-2 combines with J gene TRBJ1-3; D not resolved. Germline CDR1 SGHTA, CDR2 FQGNSA. CDR3 length equals 16 residues. V was trimmed by 5 bases and J by 0 bases, leaving 14 bases between them. As DNA, the CDR3 is TGTGCCAGCAGCATAAGACACATGAGCTCTGGAAACACCATATATTTT. Its protein product is CASSIRHMSSGNTIYF. Based on the CDR3 plus reference TRBV7-2 and TRBJ1-3, the full variable domain is GAGVSQSPSNKVTEKGKDVELRCDPISGHTALYWYRQSLGQGLEFLIYFQGNSAPDKSGLPSDRFSAERTGGSVSTLTIQRTQQEDSAVYLCASSIRHMSSGNTIYFGEGSWLTVV.

This rearrangement joins TRBV6-2 or TRBV6-3 to TRBJ1-5, with D unclear. V was cut by 0 bases and J by 4 bases, with 10 bases left in between. This CDR3 comprises 15 residues. Per germline, CDR1 MNHEY and CDR2 SVGEGT. The DNA of the CDR3 is TGTGCCAGCAGTTACTCTAGCTGGGGAAATCAGCCCCAGCATTTT. Encoded protein: CASSYSSWGNQPQHF.

The chain joins TRBV19 to TRBJ2-1; the match to TRBD1 covers 7 bases. V was clipped by 4 bases and J by 4 bases; unmatched bases: 7. Germline-derived CDR1 and CDR2 are LNHDA and SQIVND (reference sequence). The CDR3 has 15 residues. The DNA of the CDR3 is TGTGCCAGTAGTAGTTTCGGGACAGCATACAATGAGCAGTTCTTC. Protein sequence: CASSSFGTAYNEQFF.

The V call is TRBV11-3, the J call TRBJ1-2; D perhaps matches TRBD1 (5 bases). CDR3 length equals 14 residues. The germline V gene encodes CDR1 SGHNT and CDR2 YENEEA. V lost 6 bases and J 5 bases, leaving 16 bases between the germline ends. The CDR3 sequence is CASRKNQGWYGYTF. CDR3 DNA sequence: TGTGCCAGCAGAAAAAACCAGGGATGGTATGGCTACACCTTC.

The chain links TRBV21-1 to TRBJ2-7. TRBV21-1 is designated a pseudogene. There are 17 residues in the CDR3. The DNA for the CDR3 is TGTGCCAGCAGCAAAAAGACTAAGGACACGTACTCCTACGAGCAGTACTTC. It yields the protein CASSKKTKDTYSYEQYF.

The chain couples TRBV7-6 to TRBJ1-2; D call uncertain. CDR3 length: 14 residues. V was shortened by 4 bases and J by 7 bases, with 16 bases between the two germline ends. Germline CDR1 SGHVS, CDR2 FNYEAQ. Written as DNA, the CDR3 is TGTGCCAGCAGCTCCAACAGCGGATGGGGTGGCTACACCTTC. The encoded protein is CASSSNSGWGGYTF.

The rearrangement uses TRBV10-3 and TRBJ2-1; D ambiguous. The germline gives CDR1 ENHRY, CDR2 SYGVKD. Deletions cut 5 bases from V and 2 bases from J, with 13 bases between. This CDR3 contains 15 residues. The DNA of the CDR3 is TGTGCCATCAGTACAACGGACGGGCCCTACAATGAGCAGTTCTTC. It is translated as CAISTTDGPYNEQFF.

This chain joins TRBV5-1 and TRBJ2-3, with D possibly matching TRBD2 (6 bases). CDR3 length: 17 residues. V lost 1 base to trimming and J lost 1 base, with 16 bases between them. Germline V CDR1 and CDR2: SGHRS, YFSETQ. For the CDR3, the DNA is TGCGCCAGCAGCTTGTCGGGGGTACTCGCCCGCACAGATACGCAGTATTTT. Protein: CASSLSGVLARTDTQYF.

This clone was recorded once. V and J are TRBV9 and TRBJ2-1; 14 positions match TRBD2. The germline gives CDR1 SGDLS, CDR2 YYNGEE. This CDR3 comprises 16 residues. V lost 4 bases to trimming and J lost 5 bases; unmatched junction nucleotides: 5. The CDR3, as DNA: TGTGCCAGCAGCTACGGGACTAGCGGGGGCGACAATGAGCAGTTCTTC. It encodes CASSYGTSGGDNEQFF.

The chain recombines TRBV19 with TRBJ1-3; D ambiguous. Germline V CDR1 and CDR2: LNHDA, SQIVND (reference sequence). The CDR3 spans 16 residues. Trimming removed 4 bases from V and 0 bases from J, with 13 bases in between. Here the CDR3 DNA reads TGTGCCAGTAGTAACCCTTTGCGGGGCTCTGGAAACACCATATATTTT. It is translated as CASSNPLRGSGNTIYF. The full variable domain, with the rest looked up from reference TRBV19 and TRBJ1-3, is DGGITQSPKYLFRKEGQNVTLSCEQNLNHDAMYWYRQDPGQGLRLIYYSQIVNDFQKGDIAEGYSVSREKKESFPLTVTSAQKNPTAFYLCASSNPLRGSGNTIYFGEGSWLTVV.

This chain joins TRBV5-4 and TRBJ2-3; tentatively, D is TRBD1 or TRBD2 (7 bases each). Trimming stripped 3 bases from V and 0 bases from J, with 17 bases between. The CDR3 is 17 amino acids. The germline gives CDR1 SGHNT, CDR2 YYREEE (reference sequence). The CDR3 spells CASSSGQGGGSTDTQYF. In nucleotides, the CDR3 is TGTGCCAGCAGCTCCGGCCAGGGGGGGGGTAGCACAGATACGCAGTATTTT.

The chain combines TRBV2 with TRBJ2-2, with D perhaps matching TRBD1 (6 bases). V lost 3 bases and J lost 4, with 12 bases in between. This CDR3 region has 15 residues. Germline V gives CDR1 SNHLY, CDR2 FYNNEI. The DNA of the CDR3 is TGTGCCAGCAGTGAGGCCAGGGGTGGCACCGGGGAGCTGTTTTTT. Translation gives CASSEARGGTGELFF.

The V and J genes are TRBV3-1 (or the pseudogene TRBV3-2) and TRBJ2-6; D is uncertain. Germline-derived CDR1 and CDR2 are LGHDT and YNNKEL (reference sequence). With 0 bases removed from V and 4 bases from J, the gap between germline ends came to 13 bases. The CDR3 contains 17 residues. The CDR3 loop reads CASSQDGDWPGANVLTF. CDR3 nucleotide sequence: TGTGCCAGCAGCCAAGATGGGGATTGGCCCGGGGCCAACGTCCTGACTTTC.

The chain uses TRBV5-1 and TRBJ1-6, with 7 positions matching TRBD1. Germline trimming cut 4 bases from V and 6 bases from J; bases unmatched to any gene: 7. CDR3 length: 15 residues. The germline CDR1 and CDR2 sequences are SGHRS and YFSETQ. CDR3 residues: CASSVDRAGNSPLHF. The CDR3, as DNA: TGCGCCAGCAGCGTTGACAGGGCGGGTAATTCACCCCTCCACTTT.

This clone was seen once. This chain connects TRBV19 to TRBJ1-5; 10 positions match TRBD1. There are 16 residues in the CDR3. J lost 8 bases, V lost 9 bases, and 16 bases had no gene match. Germline V gene lookup returns CDR1 LNHDA and CDR2 SQIVND (reference sequence). The CDR3 DNA is TGTGCCAGCCCACAGTTGGGGGACAGGGGAAAAGAGCCCCAGCATTTT. Residues: CASPQLGDRGKEPQHF. Based on the CDR3 plus reference TRBV19 and TRBJ1-5, the full variable domain is DGGITQSPKYLFRKEGQNVTLSCEQNLNHDAMYWYRQDPGQGLRLIYYSQIVNDFQKGDIAEGYSVSREKKESFPLTVTSAQKNPTAFYLCASPQLGDRGKEPQHFGDGTRLSIL.

The chain has TRBV14 and TRBJ2-3; TRBD1 aligns across 10 bases. Trimming cost V 4 bases and J 2 bases; bases outside gene matches: 18. The CDR3 covers 20 residues. The germline CDR1 and CDR2 sequences are SGHDN and FVKESK. The CDR3 DNA follows: TGTGCCAGCAGCCTTTCACCGGGACAGGGGCCTCCCCGCTACACAGATACGCAGTATTTT. Its translation is CASSLSPGQGPPRYTDTQYF.